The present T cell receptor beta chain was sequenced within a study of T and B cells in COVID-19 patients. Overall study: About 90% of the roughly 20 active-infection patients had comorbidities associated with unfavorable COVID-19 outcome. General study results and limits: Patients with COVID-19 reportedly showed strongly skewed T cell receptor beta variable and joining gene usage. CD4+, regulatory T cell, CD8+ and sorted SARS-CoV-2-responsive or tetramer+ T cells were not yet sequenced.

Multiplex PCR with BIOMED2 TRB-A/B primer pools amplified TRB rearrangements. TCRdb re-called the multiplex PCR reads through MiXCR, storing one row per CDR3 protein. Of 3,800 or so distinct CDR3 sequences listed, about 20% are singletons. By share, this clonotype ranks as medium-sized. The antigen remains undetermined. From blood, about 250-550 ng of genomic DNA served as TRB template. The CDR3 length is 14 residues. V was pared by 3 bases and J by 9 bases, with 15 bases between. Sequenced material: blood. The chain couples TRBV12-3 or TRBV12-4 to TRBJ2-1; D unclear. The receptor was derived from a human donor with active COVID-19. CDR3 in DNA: TGTGCCAGCAGTTTCTTGGCCCGTAATGGTGAGCAGTTCTTC. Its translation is CASSFLARNGEQFF.